The clone carrying this T cell receptor beta chain was recorded once. This entry belongs to a study of blood T cell repertoires in COVID-19. V lost 6 bases, J lost 7 bases, and 14 bases stayed unmatched. Germline CDR1 is MDHEN and CDR2 is SYDVKM. CDR3 size: 15 residues. Repertoires were generated with immunoSEQ multiplex PCR, while TCRdb's copy carries only in-frame clones and drops some. The data hold 250,000 to 350,000 clones, with 70% to 90% observed a single time. The clonotype was recovered from a woman aged 25 to 39 who had recovered from COVID-19. Source material: PBMCs or T cells enriched from blood (not recorded which). The V gene is TRBV28, the J gene TRBJ1-2; 7 bases match TRBD1. For the CDR3, the DNA is TGTGCCAGCAGCTCCATCCTCGACAGGGTCAGTGGCTACACCTTC. Protein: CASSSILDRVSGYTF.